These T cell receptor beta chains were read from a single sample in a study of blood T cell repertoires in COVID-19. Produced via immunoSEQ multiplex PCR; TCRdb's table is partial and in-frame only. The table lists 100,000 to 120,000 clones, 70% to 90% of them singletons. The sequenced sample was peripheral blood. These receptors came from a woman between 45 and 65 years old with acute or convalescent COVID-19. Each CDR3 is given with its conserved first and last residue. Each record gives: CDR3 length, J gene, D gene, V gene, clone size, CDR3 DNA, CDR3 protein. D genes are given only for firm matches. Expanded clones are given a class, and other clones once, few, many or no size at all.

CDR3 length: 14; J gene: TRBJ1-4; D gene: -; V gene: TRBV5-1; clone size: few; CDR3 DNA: TGCGCCAGCAGCGCGCGGTGGGAGGAGGAAAAACTGTTTTTT; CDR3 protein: CASSARWEEEKLFF
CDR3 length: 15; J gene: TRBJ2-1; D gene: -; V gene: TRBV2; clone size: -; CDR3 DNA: TGTGCCAGCAGTGAAACTCGTCTAGGCGACAATGAGCAGTTCTTC; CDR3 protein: CASSETRLGDNEQFF
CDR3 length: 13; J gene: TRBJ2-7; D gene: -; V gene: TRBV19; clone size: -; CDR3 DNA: TGTGCCAGTAGTATAAGGAGGTTGGGTGAGCAGTACTTC; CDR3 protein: CASSIRRLGEQYF
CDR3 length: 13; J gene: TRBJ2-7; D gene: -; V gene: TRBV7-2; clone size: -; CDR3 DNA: TGTGCCAGCAGCTTAGACAGGGCCTACGAGCAGTACTTC; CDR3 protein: CASSLDRAYEQYF
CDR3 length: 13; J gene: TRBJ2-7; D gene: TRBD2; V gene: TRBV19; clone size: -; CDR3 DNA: TGTGCCAGTAAAGCAGCGGGAGTTCTCGAGCAGTACTTC; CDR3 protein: CASKAAGVLEQYF
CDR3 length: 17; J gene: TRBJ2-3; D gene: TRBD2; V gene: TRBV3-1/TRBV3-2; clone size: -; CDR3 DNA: TGTGCCAGCAGCCAAGAGTTGCCGGGAGCGGGATGGAATACGCAGTATTTT; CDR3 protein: CASSQELPGAGWNTQYF
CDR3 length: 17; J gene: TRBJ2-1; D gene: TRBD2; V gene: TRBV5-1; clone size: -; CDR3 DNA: TGCGCCAGCAGCCTCCACGTAGCTAGCGGGAGTTTAAATGAGCAGTTCTTC; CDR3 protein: CASSLHVASGSLNEQFF
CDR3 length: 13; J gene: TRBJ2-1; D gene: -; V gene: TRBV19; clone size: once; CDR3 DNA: TGTGCCAGTAGTATAGATCCCCCGGGTGAGCAGTTCTTC; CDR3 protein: CASSIDPPGEQFF
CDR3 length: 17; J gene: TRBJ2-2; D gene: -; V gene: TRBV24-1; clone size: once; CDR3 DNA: TGTGCCACCAGTGATCCCCCAGGAGGGGTGGGGACCGGGGAGCTGTTTTTT; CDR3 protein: CATSDPPGGVGTGELFF
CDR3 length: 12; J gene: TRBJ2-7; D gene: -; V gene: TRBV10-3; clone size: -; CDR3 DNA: TGTGCCATCAGTGCCCAGTCCTACGAGCAGTACTTC; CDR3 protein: CAISAQSYEQYF
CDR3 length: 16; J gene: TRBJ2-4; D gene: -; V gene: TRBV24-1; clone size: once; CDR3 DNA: TGTGCCACCAGTGATCCGAGGGCCCAGGCCAAAAACATTCAGTACTTC; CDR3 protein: CATSDPRAQAKNIQYF
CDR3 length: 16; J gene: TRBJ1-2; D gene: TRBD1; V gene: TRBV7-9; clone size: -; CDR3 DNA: TGTGCCAGCAGCTTTTCCTCGGGACAGGGTAACTATGGCTACACCTTC; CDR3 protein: CASSFSSGQGNYGYTF
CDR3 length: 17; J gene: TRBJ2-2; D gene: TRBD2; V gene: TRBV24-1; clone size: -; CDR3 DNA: TGTGCCACCAGTGAATCTAGCGGGAGAATTGGACCCGGGGAGCTGTTTTTT; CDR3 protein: CATSESSGRIGPGELFF
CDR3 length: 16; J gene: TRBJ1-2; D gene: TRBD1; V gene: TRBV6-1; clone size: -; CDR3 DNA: TGTGCCAGCAGTGAAGCGCCAGGGACAGGGGAGGGGGGCTACACCTTC; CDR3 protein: CASSEAPGTGEGGYTF
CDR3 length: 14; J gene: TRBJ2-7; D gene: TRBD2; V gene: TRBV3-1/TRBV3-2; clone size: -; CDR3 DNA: TGTGCCAGCAGCCAATCGGGAGGAGCCTACGAGCAGTACTTC; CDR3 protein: CASSQSGGAYEQYF
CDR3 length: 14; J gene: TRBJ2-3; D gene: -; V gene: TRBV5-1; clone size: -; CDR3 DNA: TGCGCCAGCAAATCTAATTCCGGGACAGATACGCAGTATTTT; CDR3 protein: CASKSNSGTDTQYF
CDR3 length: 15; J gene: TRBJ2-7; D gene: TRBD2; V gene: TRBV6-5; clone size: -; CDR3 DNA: TGTGCCAGCAGTTGGGAAGGGACTAGAGTCTCCGAGCAGTACTTC; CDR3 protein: CASSWEGTRVSEQYF
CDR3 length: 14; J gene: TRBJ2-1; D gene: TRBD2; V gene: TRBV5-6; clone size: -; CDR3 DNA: TGTGCCAGCAGCTTTAGCGGGAGTGTCTATTGGCAGTTCTTC; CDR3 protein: CASSFSGSVYWQFF
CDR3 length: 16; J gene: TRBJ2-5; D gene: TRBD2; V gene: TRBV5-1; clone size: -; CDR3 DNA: TGCGCCAGCAGCTTACGGACTAGCGGTGTTCAAGAGACCCAGTACTTC; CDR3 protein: CASSLRTSGVQETQYF
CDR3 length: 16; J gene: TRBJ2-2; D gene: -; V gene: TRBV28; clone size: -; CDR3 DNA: TGTGCCAGCAGGCGCACCGGGTCGGGGTCGACCGGGGAGCTGTTTTTT; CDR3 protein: CASRRTGSGSTGELFF
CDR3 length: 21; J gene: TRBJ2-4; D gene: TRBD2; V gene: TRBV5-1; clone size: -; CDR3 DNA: TGCGCCAGCAGCTTGGTAGCAACCGGGACTAGCGGGAACTTAGTATGGAACATTCAGTACTTC; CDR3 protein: CASSLVATGTSGNLVWNIQYF
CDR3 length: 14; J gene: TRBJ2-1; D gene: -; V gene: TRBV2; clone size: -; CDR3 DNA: TGTGCCAGCAGTAACCACGGCCTCGGGAATGAGCAGTTCTTC; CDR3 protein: CASSNHGLGNEQFF
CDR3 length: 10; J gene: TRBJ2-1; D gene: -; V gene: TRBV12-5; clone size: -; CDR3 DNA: TGTGCTAGTGGGCCAAATTCGGAGTTCTTC; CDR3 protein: CASGPNSEFF
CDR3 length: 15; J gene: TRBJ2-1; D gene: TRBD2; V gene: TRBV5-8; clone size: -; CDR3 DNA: TGTGCCAGCAGCTTGAGAGCGGGAGTCTACAATGAGCAGTTCTTC; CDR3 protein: CASSLRAGVYNEQFF
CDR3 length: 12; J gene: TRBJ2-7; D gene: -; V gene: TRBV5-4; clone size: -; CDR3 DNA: TGTGCCAGCAGCCTACAGGGTCGCGAGCAGTACTTC; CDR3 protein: CASSLQGREQYF
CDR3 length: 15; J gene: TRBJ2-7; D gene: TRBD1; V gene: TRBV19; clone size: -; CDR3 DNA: TGTGCCAGTAAGACGACGGGACAGGGTAACCACGAGCAGTACTTC; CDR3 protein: CASKTTGQGNHEQYF